This record covers a single TCR beta chain. Its antigen is not identified. The CDR3 extends over 13 amino acids. The germline V gene encodes CDR1 LNHDA and CDR2 SQIVND (reference sequence). V was clipped by 6 bases and J by 0 bases, with 8 bases between them. Combined were second doses at about 4 or about 12 weeks. Sequencing used immunoSEQ multiplex PCR; TCRdb keeps in-frame clones, though not all of them. The table lists approximately 110,000 clones, approximately 92% of them singletons. These data are taken from a study of T cell responses to AZD1222 COVID-19 vaccine. Study observations and caveats: Donors skewed white British and female; clonal diversity was possibly underestimated.

The origin of this receptor is an adult who received the AZD1222 COVID-19 vaccine. The genes are TRBV19 and TRBJ1-1, with D hard to call. The sequencing here drew on peripheral blood, taken 28 days after the second AZD1222 dose. Here the CDR3 reads CASRPAMNTEAFF. The CDR3 nucleotides are TGTGCCAGTAGACCAGCAATGAACACTGAAGCTTTCTTT.